Below are 25 T cell receptor beta chains sequenced from a single sample in a study of Graves' ophthalmopathy and Graves' hyperthyroidism. RNA transcripts yielded amplified TCR beta CDR3 regions. First-round RT-PCR with HTBI primers preceded a second-round multiplex PCR. TCRdb reprocessed the multiplex PCR reads with MiXCR, giving one entry per CDR3 protein. The table has about 1.1 million distinct CDR3 sequences, roughly 35% seen once. The specimen was peripheral blood or thyroid tissue (not recorded which). Receptors were obtained from an adult man with Graves' hyperthyroidism.

In regard to this clonotype: The junction departs from the called germline gene at one end, perhaps through a read error. V and J are TRBV7-6 and TRBJ1-4; possibly TRBD1 for D (5 bases). From germline, CDR1 is SGHVS and CDR2 FNYEAQ. CDR3 size: 15 residues. The CDR3 sequence: CASSQGSGRDEKLFF. DNA for the CDR3: TGCGCCAGCAGCCAAGGGTCAGGCAGGGATGAAAAACTGTTTTTT.

This chain connects TRBV20-1 to TRBJ2-5, with a possible D match to TRBD2 (5 bases). Per the germline V gene, CDR1 is DFQATT and CDR2 is SNEGSKA (reference sequence). V dropped 0 bases and J dropped 0 bases, with 8 bases sitting between them. This CDR3 has 14 residues. CDR3 protein: CSARDTGNQETQYF. The CDR3 nucleotides read TGCAGTGCTAGAGATACGGGGAACCAAGAGACCCAGTACTTC.

This clonotype was detected ten times or more. The chain links TRBV29-1 to TRBJ1-4, with D perhaps matching TRBD1 (5 bases). Trimming removed 0 bases at V and 7 bases at J, with 12 bases between. CDR3 length: 14 residues. Per the germline V gene, CDR1 is SQVTM and CDR2 is ANQGSEA. CDR3 protein: CSVEERGVSEKLFF. The CDR3 DNA reads TGCAGCGTTGAAGAACGAGGGGTCAGTGAAAAACTGTTTTTT.

The gene calls are TRBV20-1 and TRBJ2-6, with 9 bases lining up with TRBD1. This CDR3 spans 18 amino acids. Trimming removed 1 base from V and 2 bases from J; junction bases left unmatched: 9. The V gene's germline CDR1 is DFQATT and CDR2 SNEGSKA (reference sequence). The CDR3 DNA follows: TGCAGTGCTAGAGTTGGACAGGGGCATGTCGCTGGGGCCAACGTCCTGACTTTC. Residues: CSARVGQGHVAGANVLTF.

The count of this clonotype is one. The J gene is TRBJ2-2, the V gene TRBV29-1, with 9 nucleotides matching TRBD2. After removal of 8 bases from V and 0 bases from J, the junction contained 1 base not matched to a gene. The germline V gene has CDR1 SQVTM and CDR2 ANQGSEA. This CDR3 is 13 amino acids long. DNA of the CDR3: TGCAGCCCTAGCGGGACGAACACCGGGGAGCTGTTTTTT. Translating gives CSPSGTNTGELFF.

The chain is built from TRBV12-3 or TRBV12-4 and TRBJ2-7; D not certain. The CDR3 runs to 12 residues. V lost 4 bases, J lost 9 bases, and 13 bases lay in between. The CDR3 sequence: CASSYPTLWQYF. Written as DNA, the CDR3 is TGTGCCAGCAGTTACCCTACCCTGTGGCAGTACTTC.

The chain couples TRBV20-1 to TRBJ1-6; no firm D call. The CDR3 covers 12 residues. Germline CDR1 is DFQATT and CDR2 is SNEGSKA (reference sequence). V lost 6 bases and J lost 10, with 13 bases in between. The CDR3 bases are TGCAGTGCCTTACCGGGCGGGTCACCCCTCCACTTT. The encoded protein is CSALPGGSPLHF.

In this sample, this clonotype turned up many times. The chain recombines TRBV5-1 with TRBJ2-7, with D unclear. The CDR3 has 12 residues. Germline loops: CDR1 SGHRS, CDR2 YFSETQ. V was trimmed by 4 bases and J by 5 bases, leaving 10 bases between them. The CDR3 loop reads CASSPASHEQYF. The CDR3, as DNA: TGCGCCAGCAGCCCTGCTTCCCACGAGCAGTACTTC.

The V gene is TRBV11-2, the J gene TRBJ2-6; 9 bases are a match to TRBD1. V lost 3 bases and J lost 10; bases outside the gene matches: 1. This CDR3 region has 13 residues. In germline, CDR1 is SGHAT, CDR2 FQNNGV. The CDR3 sequence: CASSFGTGNVLTF. The CDR3 nucleotides read TGTGCCAGCAGCTTCGGGACAGGGAACGTCCTGACTTTC.

This clonotype appeared many times. V gene TRBV12-3 or TRBV12-4 combines with J gene TRBJ2-7; TRBD1 matches 7 bases. This CDR3 spans 15 amino acids. V dropped 5 bases and J dropped 4; count of bases not matched to a gene: 11. The CDR3 spells CASSAPQTGHYEQYF. The CDR3 nucleotides are TGTGCCAGCAGTGCACCCCAGACAGGGCATTACGAGCAGTACTTC.

J is TRBJ2-5 and V is TRBV25-1; possible D gene TRBD2, 5 bases. With the DNA end fitting TRBJ2-1 better, the J assignment may be wrong. Germline V gives CDR1 MGHDK, CDR2 SYGVNS. This CDR3 is 15 amino acids long. The CDR3, as DNA: TGTGCCAGCAGTGATCTGGGGAGCTCCTACAATGAGCAGTTCTTC. It is translated as CASSDLGSSYNEQFF.

The sample holds a few counts of this clonotype. The junction and the germline gene differ at one end; a read error may be behind it. The gene calls are TRBV10-3 and TRBJ1-3, with unresolved D. This CDR3 spans 18 amino acids. The germline CDR1 and CDR2 sequences are ENHRY and SYGVKD. The CDR3 sequence is CASSYSSRSPGSGNTIYF. The DNA for the CDR3 is TGTGCCAGCAGTTACTCCTCAAGGAGTCCGGGCTCTGGAAACACCATATATTTT.

A word on this clonotype: Because the CDR3's place on the DNA is in doubt, the DNA is left out and the CDR3 is given as listed by TCRdb. The chain links TRBV10-3 to TRBJ2-5; the listed D gene, TRBD1, was not tested against the DNA. The CDR3 has 17 residues if both end residues are counted. CDR1 is ENHRY and CDR2 is SYGVKD in the germline V gene. This chain's CDR3 is CAIYLCSVRGGQETQYF.

This chain connects TRBV10-2 to TRBJ2-7; 8 bases line up with TRBD2. This CDR3 comprises 16 residues. Losses at the gene ends were 2 bases for V and 5 bases for J; bases not matched to a gene: 11. Germline loops: CDR1 WSHSY, CDR2 SAAADI. The CDR3 nucleotides read TGCGCCAGCAGTGAGCCGTGGCGGGAGGATCAAGACGAGCAGTACTTC. Its protein product is CASSEPWREDQDEQYF.

This clonotype was seen many times. The chain has TRBV20-1 and TRBJ1-5; no definite D call. The CDR3 loop spans 15 amino acids. Germline V gene lookup returns CDR1 DFQATT and CDR2 SNEGSKA (reference sequence). V shed 4 bases and J shed 3 bases, with 16 bases lying between them. The DNA of the CDR3 is TGCAGTGCTACCACCCCGGGCCTTCCCAATCAGCCCCAGCATTTT. Amino acid sequence: CSATTPGLPNQPQHF.

This clonotype was detected ten times or more. This chain links TRBV19 with TRBJ2-2; D ambiguous. In germline, CDR1 is LNHDA, CDR2 SQIVND (reference sequence). This CDR3 is 13 amino acids long. V was pared by 11 bases and J by 2 bases, with 12 bases between. CDR3 protein: CAGISDNTGELFF. CDR3 DNA: TGTGCCGGCATATCGGATAACACCGGGGAGCTGTTTTTT.

Comment on this clonotype: A much larger clone sits a single nucleotide away, making a read error possible. The chain uses TRBV7-9 and TRBJ2-5, with D unresolved. The CDR3 spans 15 residues. Germline loops: CDR1 SEHNR, CDR2 FQNEAQ (reference sequence). In nucleotides, the CDR3 is TGTGCCAGCCGCGGAGCCACGCTCTGGGAAGAGACCCGGTACTTC. Amino acid sequence: CASRGATLWEETRYF.

This clonotype was seen just once. It may be a read error: a sequence one base away is much more abundant. The chain joins TRBV13 to TRBJ2-7; possible D gene TRBD1, 7 bases. The CDR3 length is 12 residues. V was clipped by 0 bases and J by 9 bases, with 9 bases between them. CDR1 PRHDT and CDR2 FYEKMQ come from the germline V gene (reference sequence). DNA of the CDR3: TGTGCCAGCAGCTTAGGCCAGGGGGGGCAGTACTTC. Translating it yields CASSLGQGGQYF.

The rearrangement links TRBV13 to TRBJ2-5; 12 bases line up with TRBD2. From germline, CDR1 is PRHDT and CDR2 FYEKMQ (reference sequence). The CDR3 runs to 17 residues. V lost 5 bases and J lost 3; bases outside the gene matches: 10. This CDR3 reads CASSLRSGLAGKETQYF. The CDR3 DNA reads TGTGCCAGCAGCCTACGATCTGGACTAGCGGGAAAAGAGACCCAGTACTTC. Based on the CDR3 plus reference TRBV13 and TRBJ2-5, the full variable domain is AAGVIQSPRHLIKEKRETATLKCYPIPRHDTVYWYQQGPGQDPQFLISFYEKMQSDKGSIPDRFSAQQFSDYHSELNMSSLELGDSALYFCASSLRSGLAGKETQYFGPGTRLLVL.

As concerns this clonotype: A read error may explain this, as a much larger clone is one base away. CDR3 loop: CAGKRGLAEQYF. DNA of the CDR3: TGTGCCGGCAAGCGAGGTCTTGCCGAGCAGTACTTC. The chain carries TRBV2 and TRBJ2-7; D gene ambiguous. This CDR3 region has 12 residues. V lost 11 bases, J lost 6 bases, and 17 bases lay in between. Germline CDR1 is SNHLY and CDR2 is FYNNEI.

This clonotype appeared many times. The chain carries TRBV7-8 and TRBJ2-6; D ambiguous. Germline-derived CDR1 and CDR2 are SGHVS and FQNEAQ. Trimming took 4 bases from V and 4 from J, leaving 14 bases between them. This CDR3 has 16 amino acids. This chain's CDR3 is CASSSLEISGANVLTF. The CDR3, as DNA: TGTGCCAGCAGCTCGCTAGAGATTTCAGGGGCCAACGTCCTGACTTTC.

V usage is TRBV12-3 or TRBV12-4 and J usage is TRBJ2-7; D is ambiguous. V was trimmed by 6 bases and J by 2 bases, leaving 23 bases between them. The CDR3 has 17 residues. In nucleotides, the CDR3 is TGTGCCAGCAGCCTTAGGGTAGGCAGCGACATCACCTACGAGCAGTACTTC. This gives the protein CASSLRVGSDITYEQYF.

The chain joins TRBV25-1 to TRBJ2-5; D gene unclear. V dropped 6 bases and J dropped 0 bases, with 8 bases sitting between them. This CDR3 comprises 13 residues. In germline, CDR1 is MGHDK, CDR2 SYGVNS. CDR3 nucleotide sequence: TGTGCCAGCAGCCATTCAGACCAAGAGACCCAGTACTTC. This codes for CASSHSDQETQYF.

This chain uses TRBV5-1 with TRBJ2-1, with 8 bases aligning to TRBD2. Per the germline V gene, CDR1 is SGHRS and CDR2 is YFSETQ. This CDR3 spans 16 amino acids. V was pared by 0 bases and J by 0 bases, with 2 bases of the junction left unmatched. This CDR3 is CASSLASGGSYNEQFF. In nucleotides, the CDR3 is TGCGCCAGCAGCTTGGCCAGCGGGGGCTCCTACAATGAGCAGTTCTTC. Drawing the rest from reference TRBV5-1 and TRBJ2-1, the complete variable domain is KAGVTQTPRYLIKTRGQQVTLSCSPISGHRSVSWYQQTPGQGLQFLFEYFSETQRNKGNFPGRFSGRQFSNSRSEMNVSTLELGDSALYLCASSLASGGSYNEQFFGPGTRLTVL.

This clonotype was counted at least ten times. The CDR3 spells CASSSPGRQQNEQYF. CDR3 nucleotides: TGTGCCAGCAGCTCCCCGGGTCGACAGCAGAACGAGCAGTACTTC. This chain joins TRBV9 and TRBJ2-7, with a weak D call TRBD1 (5 bases). V was shortened by 4 bases and J by 5 bases, with 19 bases between the two germline ends. CDR1 SGDLS and CDR2 YYNGEE come from the germline V gene. The CDR3 spans 15 residues.